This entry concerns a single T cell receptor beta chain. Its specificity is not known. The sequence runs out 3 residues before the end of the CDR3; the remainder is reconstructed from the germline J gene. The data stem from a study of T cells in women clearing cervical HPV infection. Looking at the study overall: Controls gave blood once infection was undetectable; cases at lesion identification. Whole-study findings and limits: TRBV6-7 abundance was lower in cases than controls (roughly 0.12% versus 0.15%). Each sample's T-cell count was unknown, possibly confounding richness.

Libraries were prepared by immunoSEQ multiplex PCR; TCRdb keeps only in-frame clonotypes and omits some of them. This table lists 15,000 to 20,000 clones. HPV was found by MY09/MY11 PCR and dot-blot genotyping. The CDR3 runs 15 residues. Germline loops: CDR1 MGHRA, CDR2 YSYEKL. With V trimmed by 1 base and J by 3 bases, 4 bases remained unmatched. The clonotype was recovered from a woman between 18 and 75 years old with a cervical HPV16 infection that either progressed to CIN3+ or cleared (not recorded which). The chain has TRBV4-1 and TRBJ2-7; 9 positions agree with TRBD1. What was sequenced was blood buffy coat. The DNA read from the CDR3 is TGCGCCAGCAGCCAAGGGGACAGGGCGGACTACGAG. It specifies CASSQGDRADYE. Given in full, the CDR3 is CASSQGDRADYEQYF.